The clone carrying this T cell receptor (beta chain) was counted ten times or more. The target antigen is unknown. TCRdb redid the calling of the 5' RACE reads with MiXCR, one entry per CDR3 protein. The data contain 71,000 or so distinct CDR3 sequences, approximately 13% of them singletons. The data belong to a study of neurological immune-mediated disorders. Study-level results: Expanded clones shared no identical CDR3 amino acid sequences across subjects, which suggested private TCR-beta repertoires in all groups. Patients with HTLV-1-associated myelopathy showed the most TCR clonal expansion. Those with multiple sclerosis showed the least, falling below healthy controls.

Germline V gene sequence: CDR1 MNHEY, CDR2 SVGAGI. The CDR3 has 12 amino acids. Time point described: longitudinal time-point 1 (baseline). The rearrangement links TRBV6-5 to TRBJ2-3, with 8 bases identical to TRBD1. The TCR was taken from a female donor with HTLV-1-associated myelopathy (HAM/TSP). The sequenced sample was PBMCs. CDR3 DNA: TGTGGAAGCAGGGGGCGCGGAGATACGCAGTATTTT. It encodes CGSRGRGDTQYF.